One sample yielded the 2 T cell receptor beta chains listed below, sequenced in a study of blood T cell repertoires in COVID-19. TCRdb's table, derived via immunoSEQ multiplex PCR, lists solely in-frame clones and lacks some. The sample comprises fewer than 250,000 clones, around 92% of which are singletons, and 1% to 1.5% rests with the top ten. Source material: peripheral blood. Every receptor here comes from a man aged 25 to 40 with acute or convalescent COVID-19.

The V gene is TRBV6-1, the J gene TRBJ2-5, with a weak D call TRBD2 (6 bases). The CDR3 is made up of 15 amino acids. With 0 bases removed from V and 1 base from J, the gap between germline ends came to 9 bases. CDR1 MNHNS and CDR2 SASEGT come from the germline V gene. The CDR3 is CASSEAWGGQETQYF. In nucleotides, the CDR3 is TGTGCCAGCAGTGAAGCGTGGGGAGGCCAAGAGACCCAGTACTTC.

The chain carries TRBV30 and TRBJ1-5; 7 bases match TRBD1. Germline V lookup: CDR1 GTSNPN, CDR2 SVGIG (reference sequence). The CDR3 has 18 residues. The ends lost 1 base at V and 0 bases at J; junction bases unmatched: 12. The CDR3 DNA is TGTGCCTGGAGTGCCAACCGGGACAGCTTATATAGCAATCAGCCCCAGCATTTT. Protein sequence: CAWSANRDSLYSNQPQHF.